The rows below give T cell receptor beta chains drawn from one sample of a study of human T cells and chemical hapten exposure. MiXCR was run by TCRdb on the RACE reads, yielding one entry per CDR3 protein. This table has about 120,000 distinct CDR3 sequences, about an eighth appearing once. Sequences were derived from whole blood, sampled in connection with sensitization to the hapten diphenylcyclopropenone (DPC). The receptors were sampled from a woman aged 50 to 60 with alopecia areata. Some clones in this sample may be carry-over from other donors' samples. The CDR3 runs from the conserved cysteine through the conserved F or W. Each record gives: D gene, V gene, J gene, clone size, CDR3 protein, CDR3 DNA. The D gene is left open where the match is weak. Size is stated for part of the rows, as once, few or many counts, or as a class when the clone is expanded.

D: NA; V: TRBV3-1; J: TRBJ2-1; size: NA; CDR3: CASSPAGYSEQFF; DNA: TGTGCCAGCAGCCCGGCCGGATACAGTGAGCAGTTCTTC
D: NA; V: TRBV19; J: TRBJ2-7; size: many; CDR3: CASSTRGTLSYEQYF; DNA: TGTGCCAGTAGTACTCGCGGGACACTCTCCTACGAGCAGTACTTC
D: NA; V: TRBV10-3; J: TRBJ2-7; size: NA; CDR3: CAIGPADKSYEQYF; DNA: TGTGCCATCGGGCCCGCGGACAAAAGTTACGAGCAGTACTTC
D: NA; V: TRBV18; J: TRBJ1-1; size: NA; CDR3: CASSLGPGTEAFF; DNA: TGTGCCAGCTCACTAGGGCCCGGAACTGAAGCTTTCTTT
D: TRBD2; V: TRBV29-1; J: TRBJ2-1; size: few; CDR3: CSVVILAGTNEQFF; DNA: TGCAGCGTTGTTATACTAGCGGGGACCAATGAGCAGTTCTTC
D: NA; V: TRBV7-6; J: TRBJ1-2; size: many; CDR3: CASSPYGPGYTF; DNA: TGTGCCAGCAGCCCGTACGGTCCTGGCTACACCTTC
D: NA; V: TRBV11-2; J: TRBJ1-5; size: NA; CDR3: CASSSILGVGQPQHF; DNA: TGTGCCAGCAGCTCCATTTTAGGGGTAGGACAGCCCCAGCATTTT
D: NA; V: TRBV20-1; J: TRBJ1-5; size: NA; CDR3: CSALGGDRSGAQHF; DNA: TGCAGTGCTCTTGGCGGAGACCGTTCTGGGGCCCAGCATTTT
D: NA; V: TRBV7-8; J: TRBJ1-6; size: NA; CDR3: CASSSYLNSPLHF; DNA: TGTGCCAGCAGCTCGTATTTGAATTCACCCCTCCACTTT
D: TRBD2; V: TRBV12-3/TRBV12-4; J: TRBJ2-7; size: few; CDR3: CASSFGGRAGEQYF; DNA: TGTGCCAGCAGTTTCGGCGGGAGGGCTGGAGAGCAGTACTTC
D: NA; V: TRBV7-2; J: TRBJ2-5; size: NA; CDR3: CASSLGPQQETQYF; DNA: TGTGCCAGCAGCTTAGGTCCACAACAAGAGACCCAGTACTTC
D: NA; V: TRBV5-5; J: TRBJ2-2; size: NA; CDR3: CASRQREHLTGELFF; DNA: TGTGCCAGCAGGCAAAGGGAACACCTCACCGGGGAGCTGTTTTTT
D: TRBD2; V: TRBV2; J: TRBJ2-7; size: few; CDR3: CAGGDGSSYEQYF; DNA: TGTGCCGGGGGGGACGGCAGCTCCTACGAGCAGTACTTC
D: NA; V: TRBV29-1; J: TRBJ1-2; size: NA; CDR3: CSVVVLQGYTF; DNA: TGCAGCGTTGTGGTATTACAGGGCTACACCTTC
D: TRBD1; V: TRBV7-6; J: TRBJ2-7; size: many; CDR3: CASSLYRTGSTHEQYF; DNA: TGTGCCAGCAGCTTGTACAGGACAGGGTCGACCCACGAGCAGTACTTC
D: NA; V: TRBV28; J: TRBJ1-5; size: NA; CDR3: CASVWGKQPQHF; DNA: TGTGCCAGCGTGTGGGGAAAGCAGCCCCAGCATTTT
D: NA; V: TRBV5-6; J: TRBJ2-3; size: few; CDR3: CASSLLGRGGTDTQYF; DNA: TGTGCCAGCAGCTTGTTGGGACGGGGAGGCACAGATACGCAGTATTTT
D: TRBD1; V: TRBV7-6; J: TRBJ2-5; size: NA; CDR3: CASLGQPQETQYF; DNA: TGTGCCAGTCTGGGACAGCCTCAAGAGACCCAGTACTTC
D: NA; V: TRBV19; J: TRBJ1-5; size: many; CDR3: CASSIVAGYSNQPQHF; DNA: TGTGCCAGTAGTATAGTGGCCGGGTATAGCAATCAGCCCCAGCATTTT
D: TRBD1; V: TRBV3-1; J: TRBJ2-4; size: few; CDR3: CASSRRDRDSAKNIQYF; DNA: TGTGCCAGCAGCCGCCGGGACAGGGACTCTGCCAAAAACATTCAGTACTTC
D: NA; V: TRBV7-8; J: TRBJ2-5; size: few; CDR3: CAGTRVQETQYF; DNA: TGTGCAGGAACCAGGGTACAAGAGACCCAGTACTTC
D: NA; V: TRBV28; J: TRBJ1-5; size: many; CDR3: CASNYRDQPQHF; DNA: TGTGCCAGCAACTACAGGGATCAGCCCCAGCATTTT
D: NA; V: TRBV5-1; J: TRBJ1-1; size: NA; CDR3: CASSLWGSGGTEAFF; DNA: TGCGCCAGCAGCTTATGGGGGAGCGGCGGCACTGAAGCTTTCTTT
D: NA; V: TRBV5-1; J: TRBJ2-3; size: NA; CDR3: CASSLGGEPQSTDTQYF; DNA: TGCGCCAGCAGCTTGGGCGGCGAGCCCCAGTCCACAGATACGCAGTATTTT
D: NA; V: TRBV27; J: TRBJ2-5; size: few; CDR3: CASSPTPKKTIRQETQYF; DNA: TGTGCCAGCTCACCCACCCCCAAAAAGACTATTCGACAAGAGACCCAGTACTTC
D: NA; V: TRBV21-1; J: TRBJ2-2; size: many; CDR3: CASSKGDLRTNTGELFF; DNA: TGTGCCAGCAGCAAGGGGGACCTCCGAACTAACACCGGGGAGCTGTTTTTT
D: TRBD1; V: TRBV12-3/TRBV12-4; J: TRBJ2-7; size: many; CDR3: CASSLPRGQGYGEQYF; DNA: TGTGCCAGCAGTCTGCCCCGCGGACAGGGGTATGGCGAGCAGTACTTC
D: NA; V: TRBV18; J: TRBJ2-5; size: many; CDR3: CASSQGTQETQYF; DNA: TGTGCCAGCTCCCAGGGGACGCAAGAGACCCAGTACTTC
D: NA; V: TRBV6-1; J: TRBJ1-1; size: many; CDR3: CASSIRVGSEAFF; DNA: TGTGCCAGCAGTATCAGGGTCGGGTCTGAAGCTTTCTTT
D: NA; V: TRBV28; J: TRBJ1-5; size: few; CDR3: CASSPSVGPQHF; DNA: TGTGCCAGCAGCCCTTCAGTAGGGCCCCAGCATTTT
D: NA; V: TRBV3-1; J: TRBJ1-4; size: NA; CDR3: CASSPRAFGPNEKLFF; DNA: TGTGCCAGCAGCCCGAGAGCGTTCGGGCCTAATGAAAAACTGTTTTTT
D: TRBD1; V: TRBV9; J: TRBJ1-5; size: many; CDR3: CASSAHRGDQPQHF; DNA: TGTGCCAGCAGCGCACACAGGGGCGATCAGCCCCAGCATTTT
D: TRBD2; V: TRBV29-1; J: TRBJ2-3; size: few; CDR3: CSVPGTSGVDTQYF; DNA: TGCAGCGTCCCCGGGACTAGCGGTGTAGATACGCAGTATTTT
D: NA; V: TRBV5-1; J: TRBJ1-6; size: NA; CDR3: CASSREGGSMTNSPLHF; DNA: TGCGCCAGCAGCCGTGAGGGGGGAAGTATGACCAATTCACCCCTCCACTTT
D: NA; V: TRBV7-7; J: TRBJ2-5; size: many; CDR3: CASSLSGALSETQYF; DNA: TGTGCTAGCAGCTTGTCGGGGGCCCTCTCGGAGACCCAGTACTTC
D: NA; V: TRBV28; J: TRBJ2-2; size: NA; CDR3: CASTLPGRGTGELFF; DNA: TGTGCCAGCACTCTTCCGGGGCGCGGGACCGGGGAGCTGTTTTTT
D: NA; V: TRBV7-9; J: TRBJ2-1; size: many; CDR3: CASSSTGGGEQFF; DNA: TGTGCCAGCAGCTCTACCGGTGGGGGTGAGCAGTTCTTC
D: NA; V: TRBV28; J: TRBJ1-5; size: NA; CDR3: CASRRQSTNQPQHF; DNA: TGTGCCAGCAGGAGACAGTCAACTAATCAGCCCCAGCATTTT
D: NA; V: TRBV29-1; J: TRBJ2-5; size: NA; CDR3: CSVGPPTSGTQYF; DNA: TGCAGCGTTGGCCCACCGACCTCAGGGACCCAGTACTTC